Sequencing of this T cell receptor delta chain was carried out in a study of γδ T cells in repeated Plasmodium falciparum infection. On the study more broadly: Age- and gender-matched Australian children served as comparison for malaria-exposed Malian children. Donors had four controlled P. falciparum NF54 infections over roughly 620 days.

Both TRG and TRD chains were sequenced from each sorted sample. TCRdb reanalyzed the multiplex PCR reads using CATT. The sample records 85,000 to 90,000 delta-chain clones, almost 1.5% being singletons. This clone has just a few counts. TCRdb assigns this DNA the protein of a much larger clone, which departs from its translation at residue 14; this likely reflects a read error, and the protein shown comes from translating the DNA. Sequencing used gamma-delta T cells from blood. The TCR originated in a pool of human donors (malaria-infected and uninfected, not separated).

This CDR3 reads CALGDLQSAFLPWRTLQYTDKLIF. The CDR3 region has the DNA TGTGCTCTTGGGGACCTACAATCGGCCTTCCTACCCTGGAGGACACTTCAGTACACCGATAAACTCATCTTT. The chain couples TRDV1 to TRDJ1; 9 positions agree with TRDD2. The J gene, absent from TCRdb, was called here by matching the DNA to germline. CDR1 is TSWWSYY and CDR2 is QGS in the germline V gene. The J segment lost 0 bases and the V segment lost 3 bases, leaving 29 bases of the junction unmatched. CDR3 length: 24 amino acids.